Sequencing of this T cell receptor (beta chain) was carried out in a study of cytomegalovirus exposure and HLA in healthy donors. Only one count was recorded for this clone. Antigen specificity is unknown. It was with 60 Vbeta and 13 Jbeta primers that the PCR ran. The assay was immunoSEQ multiplex PCR, and TCRdb's table has in-frame clones only and misses some. The sample consists of approximately 72,000 clones, around 64% of them appearing once. Germline V gene lookup returns CDR1 MDHEN and CDR2 SYDVKM. This CDR3 comprises 15 residues. With V trimmed by 5 bases and J by 4 bases, 5 bases remained unmatched. Points from the study as a whole: As a later analysis revealed, most CMV-associated TCR beta chains appeared HLA-restricted. Sequencing likely produced, as an artifact, a cluster of highly shared sequence variants.

The source of this sequence is a middle-aged man in good health and CMV-seropositive. The source material was PBMCs. The chain uses TRBV28 and TRBJ1-2; 12 bases align to TRBD1. The CDR3 sequence: CASSQGTGGIYGYTF. The DNA of the CDR3 is TGTGCCAGCAGTCAAGGGACAGGGGGCATCTATGGCTACACCTTC.